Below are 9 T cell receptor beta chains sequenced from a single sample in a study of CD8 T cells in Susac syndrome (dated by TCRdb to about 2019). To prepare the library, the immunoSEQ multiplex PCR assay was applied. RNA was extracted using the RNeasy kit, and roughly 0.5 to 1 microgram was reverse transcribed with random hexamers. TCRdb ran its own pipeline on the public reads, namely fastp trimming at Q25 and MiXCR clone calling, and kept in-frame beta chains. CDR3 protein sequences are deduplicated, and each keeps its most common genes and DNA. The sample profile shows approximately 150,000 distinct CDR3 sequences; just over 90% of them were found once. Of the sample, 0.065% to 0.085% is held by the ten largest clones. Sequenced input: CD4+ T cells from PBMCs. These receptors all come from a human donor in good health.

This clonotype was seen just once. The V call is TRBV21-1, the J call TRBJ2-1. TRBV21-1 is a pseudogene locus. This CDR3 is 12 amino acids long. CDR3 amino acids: CASSKPVGEQFF. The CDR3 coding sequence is TGTGCCAGCAGCAAACCCGTGGGAGAGCAGTTCTTC.

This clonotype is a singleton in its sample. This chain's CDR3 is CSASRDSTDTQYF. The DNA of the CDR3 is TGCAGTGCTAGCCGGGACAGCACAGATACGCAGTATTTT. The rearrangement joins TRBV20-1 to TRBJ2-3; D possibly matches TRBD1 or TRBD2 (5 bases each). Germline lookup yields CDR1 DFQATT and CDR2 SNEGSKA (reference sequence). V lost 3 bases, J lost 0 bases, and 7 bases lay in between. The CDR3 totals 13 residues.

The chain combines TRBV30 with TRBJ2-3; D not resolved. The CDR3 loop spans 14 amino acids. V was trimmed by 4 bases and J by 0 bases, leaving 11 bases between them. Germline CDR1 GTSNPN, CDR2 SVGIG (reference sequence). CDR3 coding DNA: TGTGCCTGGAAGGCTAGAATTAGCACAGATACGCAGTATTTT. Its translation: CAWKARISTDTQYF. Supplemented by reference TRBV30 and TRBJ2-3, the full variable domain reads SQTIHQWPATLVQPVGSPLSLECTVEGTSNPNLYWYRQAAGRGLQLLFYSVGIGQISSEVPQNLSASRPQDRQFILSSKKLLLSDSGFYLCAWKARISTDTQYFGPGTRLTVL.

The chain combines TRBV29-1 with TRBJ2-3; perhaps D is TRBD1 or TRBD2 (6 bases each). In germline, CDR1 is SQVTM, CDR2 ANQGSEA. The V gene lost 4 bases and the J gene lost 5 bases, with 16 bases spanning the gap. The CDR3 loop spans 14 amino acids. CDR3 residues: CSVVRDGGRDTQYF. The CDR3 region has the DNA TGCAGCGTTGTTCGAGACGGGGGCAGAGATACGCAGTATTTT.

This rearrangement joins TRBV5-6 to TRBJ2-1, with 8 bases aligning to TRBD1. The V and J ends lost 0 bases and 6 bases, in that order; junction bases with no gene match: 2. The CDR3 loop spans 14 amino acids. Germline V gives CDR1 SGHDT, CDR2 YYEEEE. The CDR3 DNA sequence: TGTGCCAGCAGCTTGGGGGACAGGATCAATGAGCAGTTCTTC. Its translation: CASSLGDRINEQFF.

In DNA, the CDR3 is TGTGCCAGCAGCCAAGATGAGGGGGGACCGGGACAGGTATCCTACGAGCAGTACTTC. Its translation is CASSQDEGGPGQVSYEQYF. The rearrangement uses TRBV3-1 and TRBJ2-7; 8 bases map to TRBD1. Germline CDR1 reads LGHDT; CDR2 reads YNNKEL (reference sequence). Germline trimming cut 0 bases from V and 1 base from J; bases unmatched to any gene: 14. The CDR3 has 19 residues.

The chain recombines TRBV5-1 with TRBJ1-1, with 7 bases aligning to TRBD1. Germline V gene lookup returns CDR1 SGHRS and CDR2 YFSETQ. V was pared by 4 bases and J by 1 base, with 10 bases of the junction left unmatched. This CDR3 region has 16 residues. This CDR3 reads CASSPMDRPQNTEAFF. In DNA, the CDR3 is TGCGCCAGCAGCCCGATGGACAGGCCGCAGAACACTGAAGCTTTCTTT.

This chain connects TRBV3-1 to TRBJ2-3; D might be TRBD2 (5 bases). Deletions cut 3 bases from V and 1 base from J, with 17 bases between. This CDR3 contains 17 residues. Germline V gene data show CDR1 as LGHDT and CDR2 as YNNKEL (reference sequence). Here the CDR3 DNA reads TGTGCCAGCAGCCAGAACGTTGGCGGACTCGGCACAGATACGCAGTATTTT. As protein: CASSQNVGGLGTDTQYF.

Written as DNA, the CDR3 is TGCAGTGCTAGATTCGGCTACCTAAATCAGCCCCAGCATTTT. Its protein is CSARFGYLNQPQHF. The chain joins TRBV20-1 to TRBJ1-5; D gene uncertain. CDR1 and CDR2 (germline): DFQATT, SNEGSKA (reference sequence). The V end lost 2 bases, the J end lost 4 bases, and 12 bases lay between the germline ends. The CDR3 runs to 14 residues.